A single sample is the source of the 23 T cell receptor beta chains below, sequenced in a study of blood T cell repertoires in COVID-19 (TCRdb year 2020). Library prep was done by the immunoSEQ multiplex PCR assay. TCRdb holds this immuneACCESS table with in-frame rearrangements only. Some clones are missing; in checked studies, unresolved V genes explain under half, and the rest has no known cause. This sample is represented by about 36,000 clones; roughly 75% of them were singletons. In total, the top ten clones hold 16% of the sample. Sequencing used peripheral blood. The receptors stem from a man between 70 and 80 years old with acute or convalescent COVID-19.

The chain has TRBV4-1 and TRBJ1-6; possibly TRBD1 for D (6 bases). The CDR3 contains 16 residues. Germline V CDR1 and CDR2: MGHRA, YSYEKL. V lost 4 bases, J lost 7 bases, and 17 bases lay in between. The CDR3 loop is CASSPTRGGTNSPLHF. The CDR3 bases are TGCGCCAGCAGCCCCACACGCGGGGGCACCAATTCACCCCTCCACTTT.

The chain combines TRBV11-2 with TRBJ1-1; D perhaps matches TRBD1 (6 bases). Germline CDR1 SGHAT, CDR2 FQNNGV. The V end lost 5 bases, the J end lost 2 bases, and 9 bases lay between the germline ends. The CDR3 loop spans 13 amino acids. The CDR3 protein is CASSRTVNTEAFF. In DNA, the CDR3 is TGTGCCAGCAGCCGGACAGTAAACACTGAAGCTTTCTTT.

The chain carries TRBV14 and TRBJ2-1; TRBD2 matches at 16 bases. V trimming: 4 bases; J trimming: 5 bases; junction bases outside the gene matches: 11. Germline V gives CDR1 SGHDN, CDR2 FVKESK. This CDR3 has 19 amino acids. The CDR3 nucleotides are TGTGCCAGCAGCCGATTTTCGGGACTAGCGGGAGGGCATCACAATGAGCAGTTCTTC. Translation: CASSRFSGLAGGHHNEQFF.

This chain connects TRBV3-1 (or the pseudogene TRBV3-2) to TRBJ1-4; 7 bases line up with TRBD1. The V gene's germline CDR1 is LGHDT and CDR2 YNNKEL (reference sequence). Trimming took 4 bases from V and 3 from J; bases not matched to a gene: 17. The CDR3 length is 19 residues. CDR3 sequence reads: CASSRGLDRLMRANEKLFF. The DNA of the CDR3 is TGTGCCAGCAGCCGGGGACTGGACAGGTTAATGAGAGCTAATGAAAAACTGTTTTTT.

V is TRBV7-9 and J is TRBJ1-2; 9 bases are shared with TRBD1. The length of the CDR3 is 14 residues. J was trimmed by 4 bases and V by 6 bases; bases with no gene match: 6. Germline V gives CDR1 SEHNR, CDR2 FQNEAQ (reference sequence). The DNA for the CDR3 is TGTGCCAGCAGGCGAGGGACAGGGTCCTATGGCTACACCTTC. This gives the protein CASRRGTGSYGYTF.

The rearrangement links TRBV5-6 to TRBJ1-6; D is possibly TRBD1 (5 bases). V was shortened by 6 bases and J by 7 bases, with 11 bases between the two germline ends. Germline lookup yields CDR1 SGHDT and CDR2 YYEEEE. The CDR3 extends over 13 amino acids. The CDR3 loop is CASTRVENSPLHF. In DNA form, the CDR3 reads TGTGCCAGCACCAGGGTGGAAAATTCACCCCTCCACTTT.

The V gene is TRBV7-9, the J gene TRBJ2-2; TRBD2 matches 8 bases. Germline V gene data show CDR1 as SEHNR and CDR2 as FQNEAQ (reference sequence). J was trimmed by 1 base and V by 5 bases; bases with no gene match: 6. There are 16 residues in the CDR3. DNA for the CDR3: TGTGCCAGCAGCATTAGCGGGGCCGAGAACACCGGGGAGCTGTTTTTT. This sequence encodes CASSISGAENTGELFF.

This clone was observed a few times. V gene TRBV7-8 combines with J gene TRBJ1-1; D uncertain. CDR1 and CDR2 (germline): SGHVS, FQNEAQ. The V end lost 3 bases, the J end lost 4 bases, and 12 bases lay between the germline ends. The CDR3 is 14 residues long. The CDR3 is CASSFYIGSTEAFF. In nucleotides, the CDR3 is TGTGCCAGCAGCTTTTACATTGGGAGCACTGAAGCTTTCTTT.

This chain connects TRBV9 to TRBJ2-5; 14 bases map to TRBD2. This CDR3 has 17 amino acids. Unmatched junction bases numbered 5, after V lost 4 bases and J lost 0 bases. Germline values: CDR1 SGDLS, CDR2 YYNGEE. As DNA, the CDR3 is TGTGCCAGCAGCCCCGGGACTAGCGGGGGAAACCAAGAGACCCAGTACTTC. Translating it yields CASSPGTSGGNQETQYF. Complete variable domain (other parts from reference TRBV9 and TRBJ2-5): DSGVTQTPKHLITATGQRVTLRCSPRSGDLSVYWYQQSLDQGLQFLIQYYNGEERAKGNILERFSAQQFPDLHSELNLSSLELGDSALYFCASSPGTSGGNQETQYFGPGTRLLVL.

The chain recombines TRBV19 with TRBJ1-2; D call uncertain. The CDR3 spans 16 residues. The germline CDR1 and CDR2 sequences are LNHDA and SQIVND (reference sequence). V was cut by 4 bases and J by 3 bases, with 18 bases left in between. CDR3 amino acids: CASSTRTSLLDYGYTF. The CDR3 nucleotides are TGTGCCAGTAGTACCAGGACTTCCCTGCTAGACTATGGCTACACCTTC.

V usage is TRBV5-1 and J usage is TRBJ1-6; the D is unclear. V was trimmed by 1 base and J by 8 bases, leaving 7 bases between them. This CDR3 has 13 amino acids. CDR1 SGHRS and CDR2 YFSETQ come from the germline V gene. The CDR3 loop reads CASSLSIDSPLHF. DNA of the CDR3: TGCGCCAGCAGCTTGAGTATAGATTCACCCCTCCACTTT.

This clone was seen a handful of times. The chain joins TRBV19 to TRBJ1-6, with 9 bases lining up with TRBD1. Losses at the gene ends were 5 bases for V and 5 bases for J; bases not matched to a gene: 1. This CDR3 contains 14 residues. Germline assignment: CDR1 LNHDA and CDR2 SQIVND (reference sequence). CDR3 nucleotide sequence: TGTGCCAGTAGTTGGACAGGGGATAATTCACCCCTCCACTTT. Amino acids: CASSWTGDNSPLHF.

This chain links TRBV6-5 with TRBJ2-1; TRBD2 aligns across 9 bases. The germline V gene has CDR1 MNHEY and CDR2 SVGAGI. With V trimmed by 2 bases and J by 4 bases, 6 bases remained unmatched. This CDR3 comprises 16 residues. This CDR3 reads CASSYLTSGGYNEQFF. In nucleotides, the CDR3 is TGTGCCAGCAGTTACCTGACGAGCGGGGGGTACAATGAGCAGTTCTTC.

The chain joins TRBV5-1 to TRBJ2-1, with D possibly TRBD1 on 6 matching bases. The V gene's germline CDR1 is SGHRS and CDR2 YFSETQ. Trimming removed 4 bases from V and 0 bases from J, with 8 bases in between. CDR3 size: 14 residues. The CDR3, as DNA: TGCGCCAGCAGCGAGGACAGCTCCTACAATGAGCAGTTCTTC. This codes for CASSEDSSYNEQFF.

This clone has only a few counts. The chain recombines TRBV5-4 with TRBJ1-2; no definite D call. This CDR3 spans 15 amino acids. CDR1 SGHNT and CDR2 YYREEE come from the germline V gene (reference sequence). V lost 0 bases, J lost 2 bases, and 11 bases lay in between. In nucleotides, the CDR3 is TGTGCCAGCAGCTTGGGGAGAAGGCAGAACTATGGCTACACCTTC. Amino acid sequence: CASSLGRRQNYGYTF.

The sample holds one count of this clone. V and J are TRBV10-3 and TRBJ2-7; TRBD2 agrees at 8 bases. The CDR3 consists of 13 residues. Looked up from germline, CDR1 is ENHRY and CDR2 is SYGVKD. V trimming: 11 bases; J trimming: 0 bases; junction bases outside the gene matches: 6. The CDR3 reads CAVRGGSSYEQYF. The CDR3 DNA follows: TGTGCCGTTCGGGGGGGGAGCTCCTACGAGCAGTACTTC.

The chain couples TRBV6-2 or TRBV6-3 to TRBJ2-7, with D unresolved. This CDR3 has 15 residues. In germline, CDR1 is MNHEY, CDR2 SVGEGT. Trimming pared 4 bases from V and 2 bases from J, leaving 15 bases between. CDR3 region: CASSSVRTVTYEQYF. The CDR3 DNA follows: TGTGCCAGCAGTTCTGTACGAACAGTTACCTACGAGCAGTACTTC.

The chain recombines TRBV5-1 with TRBJ1-1; a possible D gene is TRBD1 (5 bases). V was shortened by 2 bases and J by 1 base, with 9 bases between the two germline ends. The CDR3 covers 14 residues. The germline CDR1 and CDR2 sequences are SGHRS and YFSETQ. The chain's CDR3 is CASSLPRANTEAFF. CDR3 DNA sequence: TGCGCCAGCAGCTTACCCAGGGCGAACACTGAAGCTTTCTTT.

The sample holds one count of this clone. This chain links TRBV6-2 or TRBV6-3 with TRBJ2-7, with 9 nucleotides matching TRBD2. The CDR3 has 13 amino acids. Germline V CDR1 and CDR2: MNHEY, SVGEGT. Trimming removed 2 bases from V and 6 bases from J; junction bases left unmatched: 2. The CDR3 bases are TGTGCCAGCAGTTACCGGACTAGCGTCGAGCAGTACTTC. Its protein product is CASSYRTSVEQYF.

CDR3: CASSQVHSTDTQYF. The DNA of the CDR3 is TGCGCCAGCAGCCAAGTCCATAGCACAGATACGCAGTATTTT. The rearrangement uses TRBV4-3 and TRBJ2-3, with no clear D. Germline V gene data show CDR1 as LGHNA and CDR2 as YSLEER. The V end was cut by 1 base, the J end by 0 bases, with 5 bases between. This CDR3 contains 14 residues.

The chain employs TRBV6-5 and TRBJ2-7; 7 nucleotides align to TRBD2. Germline-derived CDR1 and CDR2 are MNHEY and SVGAGI. The CDR3 is made up of 14 amino acids. The junction had 14 bases not matched to a gene; V was cut back by 8 bases and J by 7 bases. The CDR3: CASGEREGLHEQYF. CDR3 sequence (DNA): TGTGCCAGCGGGGAGAGGGAGGGCTTGCATGAGCAGTACTTC.

The chain has TRBV20-1 and TRBJ2-1; D unclear. This CDR3 is built from 11 residues. V lost 5 bases and J lost 12, with 14 bases in between. The germline gives CDR1 DFQATT, CDR2 SNEGSKA (reference sequence). The CDR3 here is CSALSPYRQFF. The CDR3 DNA reads TGCAGTGCTTTGTCTCCGTATCGGCAGTTCTTC.

This chain connects TRBV7-8 to TRBJ1-4, with 7 bases fitting TRBD1. The V segment lost 11 bases and the J segment 3 bases; nucleotides outside the gene matches: 6. The CDR3 loop spans 13 amino acids. Germline V lookup: CDR1 SGHVS, CDR2 FQNEAQ. The CDR3 bases are TGTGCCTTCGCGACAGGGCCTAATGAAAAACTGTTTTTT. This encodes CAFATGPNEKLFF.